The next 13 T cell receptor beta chains were all read from a single sample in a study of CD8 T cells in Susac syndrome (dated by TCRdb to the late 2010s). Library creation used the immunoSEQ multiplex PCR assay. RNA was extracted with the RNeasy kit and about 0.45 to 1 ug was reverse transcribed using random hexamers. The public reads were reprocessed in TCRdb via fastp at Q25 and MiXCR, keeping in-frame beta chains. Every entry covers one CDR3 protein and lists the most common genes and DNA from its rows. The sample table lists around 280,000 distinct CDR3 sequences, 92% of them with a count of one. Roughly 0.059% of the sample goes to the ten largest clones. Sequencing was performed on CD4+ T cells from PBMCs. These receptors originate from a human donor with multiple sclerosis.

The chain uses TRBV25-1 and TRBJ2-5; D is uncertain. The germline CDR1 and CDR2 sequences are MGHDK and SYGVNS. This CDR3 is built from 12 residues. The V gene lost 2 bases and the J gene lost 5 bases, with 6 bases spanning the gap. The CDR3 sequence is CASSEVGETQYF. The CDR3 bases are TGTGCCAGCAGTGAAGTCGGGGAGACCCAGTACTTC.

This clonotype has just one count. The rearrangement joins TRBV20-1 to TRBJ1-1; D gene unclear. The CDR3 runs to 15 residues. From germline, CDR1 is DFQATT and CDR2 SNEGSKA (reference sequence). Trimming pared 0 bases from V and 7 bases from J, leaving 18 bases between. The CDR3 nucleotides are TGCAGTGCTAGAGATGCCCGGGCTGCAGAGATTGAAGCTTTCTTT. Protein: CSARDARAAEIEAFF.

The chain carries TRBV7-3 and TRBJ2-1, with TRBD1 matching 8 bases. Trimming removed 4 bases from V and 7 bases from J; junction bases left unmatched: 9. CDR3 length: 15 amino acids. The germline gives CDR1 SGHTA, CDR2 FQGTGA. The CDR3 loop reads CASSSRTGNWNEQFF. The CDR3 coding sequence is TGTGCCAGCAGCTCCCGGACAGGGAATTGGAATGAGCAGTTCTTC.

This sequence joins TRBV20-1 and TRBJ1-5; perhaps TRBD1 as D (6 bases). With 5 bases removed from V and 1 base from J, the gap between germline ends came to 12 bases. CDR3 length: 14 amino acids. Germline loops: CDR1 DFQATT, CDR2 SNEGSKA (reference sequence). CDR3 region: CSARGGGSNQPQHF. CDR3 DNA: TGCAGTGCTCGTGGGGGGGGCAGCAATCAGCCCCAGCATTTT.

The chain employs TRBV7-9 and TRBJ1-2; tentatively, D is TRBD1 (5 bases). This CDR3 is 12 amino acids long. The V end lost 3 bases, the J end lost 8 bases, and 10 bases lay between the germline ends. CDR1 is SEHNR, CDR2 FQNEAQ, per germline (reference sequence). This CDR3 is CASSFRQSGYTF. The CDR3 DNA reads TGTGCCAGCAGCTTCAGACAGTCGGGCTACACCTTC.

The chain recombines TRBV4-1 with TRBJ1-2; no reliable D call. The CDR3 loop spans 14 amino acids. V was cut by 3 bases and J by 7 bases, with 15 bases left in between. Germline CDR1 reads MGHRA; CDR2 reads YSYEKL. The DNA of the CDR3 is TGCGCCAGCAGCCAGATCACAGTCCCGGGTGGCTACACCTTC. This encodes CASSQITVPGGYTF.

The chain joins TRBV4-2 to TRBJ2-5, with 13 bases aligning to TRBD2. V lost 1 base and J lost 5; bases outside the gene matches: 10. This CDR3 spans 18 amino acids. Per the germline V gene, CDR1 is LGHNA and CDR2 is YNFKEQ. CDR3 nucleotide sequence: TGTGCCAGCAGCCAAGGGACTACTAGCGGGAGGGCCGGGGAGACCCAGTACTTC. Translating gives CASSQGTTSGRAGETQYF.

V and J are TRBV7-2 and TRBJ1-2, with 8 bases lining up with TRBD1. The CDR3 loop spans 16 amino acids. With V trimmed by 1 base and J by 7 bases, 11 bases remained unmatched. In germline, CDR1 is SGHTA, CDR2 FQGNSA. CDR3 DNA: TGTGCCAGCAGCTTAGACCTCGGACAGGGCTATGTTGGCTACACCTTC. Translated: CASSLDLGQGYVGYTF.

V is TRBV7-9 and J is TRBJ2-5; perhaps TRBD1 as D (5 bases). Per the germline V gene, CDR1 is SEHNR and CDR2 is FQNEAQ (reference sequence). The CDR3 covers 14 residues. The V and J ends lost 3 bases and 2 bases respectively, with 10 bases between them. The CDR3 protein is CASSFRGEQETQYF. The CDR3 bases are TGTGCCAGCAGCTTTAGGGGTGAACAAGAGACCCAGTACTTC.

The rearrangement joins TRBV19 to TRBJ2-1, with 10 bases lining up with TRBD1. The V gene's germline CDR1 is LNHDA and CDR2 SQIVND (reference sequence). CDR3 size: 16 residues. V lost 5 bases and J lost 5; bases outside the gene matches: 9. CDR3 sequence: CASSPRGQGLNNEQFF. The CDR3 region has the DNA TGTGCCAGTAGTCCTCGGGGACAGGGGCTCAACAATGAGCAGTTCTTC. The whole variable domain, filled in from reference TRBV19 and TRBJ2-1, reads DGGITQSPKYLFRKEGQNVTLSCEQNLNHDAMYWYRQDPGQGLRLIYYSQIVNDFQKGDIAEGYSVSREKKESFPLTVTSAQKNPTAFYLCASSPRGQGLNNEQFFGPGTRLTVL.

The sample holds one count of this clonotype. This sequence joins TRBV12-3 or TRBV12-4 and TRBJ1-1; D is unclear. Deletions cut 6 bases from V and 1 base from J, with 12 bases between. The CDR3 extends over 14 amino acids. CDR3 bases: TGTGCCAGCAGCGCCCGACCGGAGAACACTGAAGCTTTCTTT. Amino acids: CASSARPENTEAFF.

This chain links TRBV5-6 with TRBJ2-1; possibly TRBD2 for D (5 bases). CDR3 length: 16 residues. The germline V gene has CDR1 SGHDT and CDR2 YYEEEE. Trimming pared 4 bases from V and 5 bases from J, leaving 19 bases between. The CDR3 nucleotides are TGTGCCAGCAGCCCATCCTTCTTGCGACTACACAATGAGCAGTTCTTC. Protein: CASSPSFLRLHNEQFF.

The J gene is TRBJ2-1, the V gene TRBV6-1; D is possibly TRBD2 (7 bases). Per germline, CDR1 MNHNS and CDR2 SASEGT. Trimming shortened V by 6 bases and J by 0 bases, and 18 bases separated the two germline ends. The CDR3 runs 17 residues. The CDR3 region has the DNA TGTGCCAGCAGCCCCAGGGGAGGCGGGGGCTCCTACAATGAGCAGTTCTTC. Translated, it gives CASSPRGGGGSYNEQFF.